The 6 T cell receptor beta chains presented below share a single source sample, sequenced in a study of response to subunit inactivated influenza vaccine. TCRdb ran MiXCR on the RT-PCR reads and lists one entry per CDR3 protein. Of around 300,000 distinct CDR3 sequences in the sample, approximately 21% were seen once. The sample in question was PBMCs from blood, obtained 21 months after vaccination. Every receptor here comes from a man between 45 and 75 years old who received an inactivated influenza vaccine.

The rearrangement links TRBV28 to TRBJ2-1; 8 bases line up with TRBD2. CDR1 and CDR2 (germline): MDHEN, SYDVKM. After removal of 10 bases from V and 12 bases from J, the junction contained 17 bases not matched to a gene. The CDR3 is made up of 14 amino acids. CDR3 region: CATSASGSLRGQFF. CDR3 nucleotides: TGTGCCACCTCAGCCAGCGGGAGCCTCCGAGGGCAGTTCTTC.

The chain joins TRBV9 to TRBJ2-2; D remains ambiguous. Between the trimmed V and J ends, which lost 3 bases and 4 bases, there was a span of 25 bases. In germline, CDR1 is SGDLS, CDR2 YYNGEE. This CDR3 has 19 amino acids. The CDR3 here is CASSDPHGSGGSFTGELFF. The DNA of the CDR3 is TGTGCCAGCAGCGACCCCCACGGCTCGGGTGGCAGTTTCACCGGGGAGCTGTTTTTT.

This clonotype was recorded many times. The genes are TRBV12-3 or TRBV12-4 and TRBJ2-7, with D uncertain. The CDR3 loop spans 11 amino acids. V lost 6 bases and J 2 bases, leaving 5 bases between the germline ends. CDR3 in amino acids: CASSSAYEQYF. CDR3 DNA sequence: TGTGCCAGCAGCTCCGCCTACGAGCAGTACTTC.

The genes are TRBV18 and TRBJ2-1; 8 nucleotides line up with TRBD2. This CDR3 comprises 15 residues. The germline CDR1 and CDR2 sequences are KGHSH and LQKENI. Trimming removed 0 bases from V and 7 bases from J; junction bases left unmatched: 5. The CDR3 loop reads CASSPPGLGDNEQFF. DNA for the CDR3: TGTGCCAGCTCACCACCGGGACTAGGGGATAATGAGCAGTTCTTC.

The rearrangement joins TRBV20-1 to TRBJ2-7, with TRBD1 as a possible D gene (5 bases). Germline V gives CDR1 DFQATT, CDR2 SNEGSKA (reference sequence). V was clipped by 5 bases and J by 11 bases, with 16 bases between them. The CDR3 runs 11 residues. The CDR3 spells CSADTQGRKYF. DNA of the CDR3: TGCAGTGCTGATACCCAGGGAAGAAAGTACTTC.

This clonotype was seen a few times. The CDR3 here is CATRHFGGGAGDGYTF. CDR3 sequence (DNA): TGTGCCACGCGACACTTTGGAGGGGGCGCAGGTGATGGCTACACCTTC. The chain employs TRBV6-1 and TRBJ1-2; 7 positions match TRBD1. Germline loops: CDR1 MNHNS, CDR2 SASEGT. The V gene end was trimmed by 10 bases and the J gene end by 6 bases; junction bases not matched to a gene: 20. The CDR3 sequence is 16 residues long.